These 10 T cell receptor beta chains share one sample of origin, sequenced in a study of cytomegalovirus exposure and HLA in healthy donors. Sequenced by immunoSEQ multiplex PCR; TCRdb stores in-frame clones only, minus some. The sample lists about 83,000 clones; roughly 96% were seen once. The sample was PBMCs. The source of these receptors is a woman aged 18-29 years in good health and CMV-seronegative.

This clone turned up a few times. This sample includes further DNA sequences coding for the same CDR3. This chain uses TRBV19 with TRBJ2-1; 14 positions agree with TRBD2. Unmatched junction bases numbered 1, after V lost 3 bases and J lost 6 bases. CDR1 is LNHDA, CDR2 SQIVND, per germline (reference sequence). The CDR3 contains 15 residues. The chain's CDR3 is CASSIGLAGGNEQFF. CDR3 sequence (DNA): TGTGCCAGTAGTATCGGACTAGCGGGAGGCAATGAGCAGTTCTTC.

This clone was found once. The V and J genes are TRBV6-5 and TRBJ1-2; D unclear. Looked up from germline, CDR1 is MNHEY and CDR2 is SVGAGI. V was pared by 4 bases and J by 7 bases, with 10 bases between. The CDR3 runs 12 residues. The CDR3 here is CASSSALTGYTF. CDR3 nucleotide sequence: TGTGCCAGCAGTTCCGCCCTAACTGGCTACACCTTC.

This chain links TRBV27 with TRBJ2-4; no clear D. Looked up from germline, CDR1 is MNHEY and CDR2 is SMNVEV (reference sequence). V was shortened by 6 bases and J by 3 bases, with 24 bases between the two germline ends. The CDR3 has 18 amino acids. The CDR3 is CASSTSPLSGSGKNIQYF. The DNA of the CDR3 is TGTGCCAGCAGCACAAGCCCATTATCTGGATCGGGCAAAAACATTCAGTACTTC.

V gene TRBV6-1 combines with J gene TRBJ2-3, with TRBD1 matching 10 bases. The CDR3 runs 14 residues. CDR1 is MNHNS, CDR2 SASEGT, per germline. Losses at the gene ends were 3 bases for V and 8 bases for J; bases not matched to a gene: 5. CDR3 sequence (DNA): TGTGCCAGCAGTGAGGGACAGGGGTACGGTACGCAGTATTTT. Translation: CASSEGQGYGTQYF.

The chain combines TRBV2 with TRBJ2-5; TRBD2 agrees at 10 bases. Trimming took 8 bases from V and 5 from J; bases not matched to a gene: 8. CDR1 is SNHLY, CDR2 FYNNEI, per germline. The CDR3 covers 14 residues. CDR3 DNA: TGTGCCAGCTTTGCTAGCGGGAGTATTGAGACCCAGTACTTC. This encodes CASFASGSIETQYF.

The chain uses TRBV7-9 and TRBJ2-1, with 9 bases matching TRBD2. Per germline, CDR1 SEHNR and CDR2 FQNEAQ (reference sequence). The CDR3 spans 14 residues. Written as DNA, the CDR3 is TGTGCGTTGGCCAGGAGACTAGCGGACAATGAGCAGTTCTTC. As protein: CALARRLADNEQFF.

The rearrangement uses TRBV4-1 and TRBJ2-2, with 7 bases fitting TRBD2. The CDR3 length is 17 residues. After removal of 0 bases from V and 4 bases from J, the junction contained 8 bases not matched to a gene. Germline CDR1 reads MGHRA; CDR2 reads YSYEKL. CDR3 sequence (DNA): TGCGCCAGCAGCCAAGACGGACTAGTAGGTTCCACCGGGGAGCTGTTTTTT. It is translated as CASSQDGLVGSTGELFF.

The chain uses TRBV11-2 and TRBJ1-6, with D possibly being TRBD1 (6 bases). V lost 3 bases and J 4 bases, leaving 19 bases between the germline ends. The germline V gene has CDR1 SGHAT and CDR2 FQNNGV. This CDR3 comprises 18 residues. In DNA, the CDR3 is TGTGCCAGCAGCTTTCTTCGCCTTGGACAGCGATATAATTCACCCCTCCACTTT. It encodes CASSFLRLGQRYNSPLHF.

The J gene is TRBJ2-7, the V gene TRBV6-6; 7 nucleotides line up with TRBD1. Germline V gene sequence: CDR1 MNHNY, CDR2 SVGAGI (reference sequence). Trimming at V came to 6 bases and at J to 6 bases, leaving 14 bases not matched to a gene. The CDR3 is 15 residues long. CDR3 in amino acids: CASSYGTGEPGEQYF. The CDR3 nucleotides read TGTGCCAGCAGCTACGGCACAGGGGAGCCGGGCGAGCAGTACTTC.

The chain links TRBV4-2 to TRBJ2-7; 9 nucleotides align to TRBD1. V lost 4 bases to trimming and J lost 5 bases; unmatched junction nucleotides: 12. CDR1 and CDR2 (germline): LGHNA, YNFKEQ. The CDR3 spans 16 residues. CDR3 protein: CASSLRQGEIFDEQYF. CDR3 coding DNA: TGTGCCAGCAGCCTTAGACAGGGGGAGATTTTTGACGAGCAGTACTTC.